This T cell receptor (beta chain) originates from a study of CD8 T cells in ankylosing spondylitis. J gave up 2 bases and V 6 bases, and 11 bases lay outside the gene matches. Per germline, CDR1 DFQATT and CDR2 SNEGSKA (reference sequence). The CDR3 loop spans 17 amino acids. TCRdb independently ran MiXCR on the 5' RACE reads; one entry per CDR3 protein. Among 200,000 to 300,000 distinct CDR3 sequences, over 8.5% were seen once, and the ten largest hold 6.8%. The source material was blood, either unsorted or a sorted T cell fraction (not recorded which). The chain joins TRBV20-1 to TRBJ2-3; 13 bases are shared with TRBD2. The sequence was collected from a male donor with ankylosing spondylitis or in good health (not recorded which). The CDR3 DNA sequence: TGCAGTGCGAGACTAGCGGGGGGCGCTTTGGTCACAGATACGCAGTATTTT. Translation: CSARLAGGALVTDTQYF.